This T cell receptor (beta chain) was sequenced during a study of shared clonotypes between healthy human individuals (dated by TCRdb to 2018 to 2021). For the study in its entirety: The cohort comprised a couple of women and a few men aged 18 to 49 years. For each donor, CD4 naive and CD4 memory were each run on three plates, CD8 naive on two plates, and CD8 memory on one plate. To estimate repertoire size and how much clonotypes are shared between individuals, the study performed deep sequencing of blood TCR repertoires from roughly five healthy adults. Libraries were prepared and TCR repertoires were sequenced by different laboratories using diverse techniques, in order to increase sequencing depth and limit assay-specific biases. Per donor, leukapheresis produced somewhere between about 0.94 and 9.5 billion PBMCs. Paper-wide results and their limitations: The small number of donors limited the genetic and exposure-history diversity represented. Clonotypes shared by all four sorted-subset donors showed higher generation probabilities than non-shared clonotypes. Pairwise subsampling led to the expectation that sequencing depth would affect the degree of clonotype sharing among donors. Estimated clonotype richness was generally larger for naive than for memory subsets. Sampling was limited to blood, and TCR repertoires in tissue likely differ from TCR repertoires in blood. Even with the large sequencing depth, rarefaction of the sorted-subset datasets indicated that sequencing was incomplete. Approximately 4.8% of naive CD4, approximately 3.7% of naive CD8, about 2.5% of memory CD4, and 0.4% of memory CD8 clonotypes were shared across four donors.

The donors were healthy, HIV-negative adults with no recently reported acute infections or vaccinations. All donors were Caucasian adults living in Nashville, Tennessee, USA. CD4+ T cells were enriched by magnetic negative selection, after which naive cells were positively selected on CD45RA and the negative fraction was taken as the memory subset. After blood collection by leukapheresis, PBMCs were isolated using Ficoll-Histopaque density gradient centrifugation and then cryopreserved in the vapor phase of liquid nitrogen. Analytical flow cytometry was used to check the purity and quantity of every magnetically sorted T cell population. From each sorted fraction, genomic DNA was isolated and quantified by UV absorbance on a Nanodrop 2000c. V was cut back by 5 bases and J by 0 bases, leaving a gap of 7 bases between them. The CDR3, from cysteine to phenylalanine, totals 13 residues. CDR3 DNA only is kept here, 39 bases in frame from base 1. CDR1 MNHEY and CDR2 SVGAGI are derived from the germline V gene.

Using the deep immunoSEQ assay, multiplex PCR amplified TCR CDR3 regions from genomic DNA. Extracted genomic DNA from each cell subset was spread evenly across all wells of several immunoSEQ 96-well plates, with each plate serving as a replicate. For sorted subsets, roughly 200 ng genomic DNA, equal to some 30,000 T cell genomes, was loaded into each replicate PCR. The purified libraries were quantified using a Qubit 3.0 fluorometer, sized with a Bioanalyzer 2100, and then quantified again using the KAPA Library Quantification kit. A separate single-read 150-cycle Illumina NextSeq 550 flow cell was used to sequence each immunoSEQ 96-well plate. The study's own analysis went as follows. Because the immunoSEQ output included only junctional sequences and no quality scores, the filtering could not be the same as the filtering used for full-length reads. To assign V/J genes and CDR3, sequences were annotated against IMGT germline references using PyIR, a Python wrapper for IgBLAST v1.9. Any read was removed if the V/J assignment was weak (E-value above 1e-6), the CDR3 was missing, or the read contained stop codons, out-of-frame junctions, or ambiguous translated residues. V3J clonotypes were defined as sequences sharing an identical inferred V gene, J gene, and CDR3 amino acid sequence. The percentage overlap between two repertoires was calculated by dividing the number of shared unique clonotypes by the size of the smaller repertoire. Richness of each repertoire was evaluated using RTK rarefaction, the Chao1 estimator, and Recon v2.1 estimates of unobserved clonotypes. For all TCRbeta clonotypes obtained by the gDNA method from four donors, generation probabilities were computed with OLGA. In TCRdb, the immuneACCESS table is reduced to in-frame sequences with V and J assigned. These tables do not hold every clone; where another copy was compared, an unresolved V gene accounts for under half, and the others remain unexplained. V and J calls and clone size are those listed in that table; D and trimming were worked out from the DNA. This sample lists hundreds of thousands of clones; about 74% were detected once. Approximately 1.8% of the sample is taken by the ten largest.

Of note for this clone: Its antigen remains undetermined. No per-base quality is available; no much larger clone lies one base away.

Sequenced material: memory CD4+ T cells sorted from blood. The cell subset or site label for this specimen denotes: CD45RA-negative fraction. The V gene is TRBV6-5 and the J gene is TRBJ1-1; too little of a D gene remains to name it. The sequence was collected from a woman aged 30 to 39 in good health. CDR3 protein: CASSLGLNTEAFF. Here is the DNA: TGTGCCAGCAGTCTCGGGTTGAACACTGAAGCTTTCTTT.